The TCR beta chain described here comes from a study of blood T cell repertoires in COVID-19. Some clones are missing from TCRdb's copy, which holds only in-frame ones; the method was immunoSEQ multiplex PCR. Among more than 65,000 clones listed, about 80% were seen once. CDR3 length: 14 amino acids. CDR1 is SGHNT and CDR2 is YYREEE in the germline V gene (reference sequence). The junction had 3 bases not matched to a gene; V was cut back by 4 bases and J by 2 bases. The sample consisted of peripheral blood. The sequence came from a human donor in a cohort sampled during active COVID-19. The gene calls are TRBV5-4 and TRBJ2-4; 7 nucleotides line up with TRBD1. The CDR3 is CASSVQGTKNIQYF. CDR3 in DNA: TGTGCCAGCAGCGTACAGGGGACCAAAAACATTCAGTACTTC.